This paragraph covers one T cell receptor beta chain sequence. The antigen is unknown. The sample originates from a study of shared clonotypes between healthy human individuals. For the study at large: Three CD4 naive, three CD4 memory, two CD8 naive and one CD8 memory plate were used per donor. Study-level results: Naive subsets tended to show greater estimated richness than memory subsets. An expected dependence of interdonor clonotype sharing on sequencing depth was noted.

Terminally differentiated effector memory CD45RA+ cells were excluded from the naive CD8 cells, which were CD45RO-negative and positively selected for CCR7. Donors, without exception, were Caucasian adults residing in Nashville, Tennessee. TCRdb keeps only in-frame clones here, not all; method: immunoSEQ multiplex PCR. The data show some 740,000 clones, about 91% seen once. The CDR3 covers 18 residues. CDR1 is SQVTM and CDR2 is ANQGSEA in the germline V gene. The trim removed 7 bases at V and 4 bases at J, leaving 15 bases unmatched. The sequencing input was naive CD8+ T cells sorted from blood. The V and J genes are TRBV29-1 and TRBJ2-1; 14 bases are a match to TRBD2. This TCR derives from a young man in good health. The chain's CDR3 is CSADPGLAGDRIYNEQFF. In nucleotides, the CDR3 is TGCAGCGCAGATCCGGGACTAGCGGGAGATAGGATATACAATGAGCAGTTCTTC.